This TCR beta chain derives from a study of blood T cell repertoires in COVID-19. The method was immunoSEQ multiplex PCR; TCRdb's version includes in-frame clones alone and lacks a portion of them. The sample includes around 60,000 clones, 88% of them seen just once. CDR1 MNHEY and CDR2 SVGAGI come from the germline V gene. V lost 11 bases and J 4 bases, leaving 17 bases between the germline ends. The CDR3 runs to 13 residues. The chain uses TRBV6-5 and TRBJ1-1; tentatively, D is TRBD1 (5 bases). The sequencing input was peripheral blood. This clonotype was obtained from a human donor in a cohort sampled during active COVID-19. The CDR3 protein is CAVPRDLGTEAFF. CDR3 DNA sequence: TGTGCCGTTCCGCGGGACTTGGGCACTGAAGCTTTCTTT.